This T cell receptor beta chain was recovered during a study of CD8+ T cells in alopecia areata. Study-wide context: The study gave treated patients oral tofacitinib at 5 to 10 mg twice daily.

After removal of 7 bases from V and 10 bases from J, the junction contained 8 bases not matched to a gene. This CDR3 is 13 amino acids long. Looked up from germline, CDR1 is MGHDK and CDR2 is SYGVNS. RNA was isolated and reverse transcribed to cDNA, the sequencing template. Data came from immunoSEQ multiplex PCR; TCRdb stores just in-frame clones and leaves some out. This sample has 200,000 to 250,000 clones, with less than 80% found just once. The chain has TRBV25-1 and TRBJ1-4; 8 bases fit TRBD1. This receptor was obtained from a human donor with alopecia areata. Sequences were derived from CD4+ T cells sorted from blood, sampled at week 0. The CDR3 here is CASKDRVEAKLFF. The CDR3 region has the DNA TGTGCCAGCAAGGACAGGGTAGAGGCAAAACTGTTTTTT.